The sequence of this T cell receptor (beta chain) was determined in a study of OX40 agonist ivuxolimab in advanced cancers. Study summary: Partial responses were observed in three patients, of whom one had hepatocellular carcinoma and two had cutaneous melanoma. Study-level results: Those patients achieving a partial response at 0.1-3.0 mg/kg showed among the lowest clonal expansion.

Deletions cut 6 bases from V and 2 bases from J, with 8 bases between. The CDR3 covers 12 residues. Germline assignment: CDR1 MNHNS and CDR2 SASEGT. As regards this clone: Its matching antigen is unknown.

Sequencing was performed with immunoSEQ multiplex PCR; in TCRdb, only in-frame clones are kept and a portion is missing. The sample consists of about 50,000 clones, about four fifths of them appearing once. Prior autoimmune disease or systemic immunosuppression barred patients. This clonotype was sampled from an adult with an advanced solid tumor such as melanoma, head and neck, liver or kidney cancer. Sequencing used CD4+ or CD8+ T cells sorted from blood, obtained in a trial of the OX40 agonist ivuxolimab. The gene calls are TRBV6-1 and TRBJ2-7, with D tentatively TRBD1 (5 bases). The CDR3 protein is CASRVTAYEQYF. CDR3 DNA sequence: TGTGCCAGCAGGGTGACAGCCTACGAGCAGTACTTC.